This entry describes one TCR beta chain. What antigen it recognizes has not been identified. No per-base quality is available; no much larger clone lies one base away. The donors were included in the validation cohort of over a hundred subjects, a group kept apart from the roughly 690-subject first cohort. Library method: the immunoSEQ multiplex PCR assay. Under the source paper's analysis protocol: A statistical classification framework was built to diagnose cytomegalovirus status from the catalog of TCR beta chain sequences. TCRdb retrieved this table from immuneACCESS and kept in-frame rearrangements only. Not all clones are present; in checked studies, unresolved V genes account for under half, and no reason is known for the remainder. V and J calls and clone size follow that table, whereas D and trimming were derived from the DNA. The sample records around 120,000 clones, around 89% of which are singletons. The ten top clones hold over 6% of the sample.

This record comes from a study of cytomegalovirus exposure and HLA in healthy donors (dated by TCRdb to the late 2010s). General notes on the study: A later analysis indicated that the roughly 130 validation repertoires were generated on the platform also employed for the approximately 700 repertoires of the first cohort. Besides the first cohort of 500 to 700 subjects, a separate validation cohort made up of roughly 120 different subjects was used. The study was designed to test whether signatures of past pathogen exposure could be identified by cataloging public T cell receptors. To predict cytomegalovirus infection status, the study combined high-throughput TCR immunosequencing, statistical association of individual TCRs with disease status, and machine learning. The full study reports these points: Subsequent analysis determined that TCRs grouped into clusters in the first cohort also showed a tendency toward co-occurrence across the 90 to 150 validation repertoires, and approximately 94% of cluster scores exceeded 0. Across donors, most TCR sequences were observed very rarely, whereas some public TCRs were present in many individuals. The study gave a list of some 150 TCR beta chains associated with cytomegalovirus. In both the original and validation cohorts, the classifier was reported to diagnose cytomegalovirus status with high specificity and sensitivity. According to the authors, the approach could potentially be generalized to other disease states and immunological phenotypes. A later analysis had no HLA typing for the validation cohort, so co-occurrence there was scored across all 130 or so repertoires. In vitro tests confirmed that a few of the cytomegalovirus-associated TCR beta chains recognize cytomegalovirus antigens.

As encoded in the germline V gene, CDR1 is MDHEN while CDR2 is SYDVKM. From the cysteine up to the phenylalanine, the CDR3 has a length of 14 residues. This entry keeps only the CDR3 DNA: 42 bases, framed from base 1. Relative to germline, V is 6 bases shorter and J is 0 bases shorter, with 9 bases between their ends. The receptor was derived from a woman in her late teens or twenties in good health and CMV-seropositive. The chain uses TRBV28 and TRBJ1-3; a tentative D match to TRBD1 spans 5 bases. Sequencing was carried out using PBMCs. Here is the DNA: TGTGCCAGCAGGTCGGGGGGCTCTGGAAACACCATATATTTT. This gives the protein CASRSGGSGNTIYF.